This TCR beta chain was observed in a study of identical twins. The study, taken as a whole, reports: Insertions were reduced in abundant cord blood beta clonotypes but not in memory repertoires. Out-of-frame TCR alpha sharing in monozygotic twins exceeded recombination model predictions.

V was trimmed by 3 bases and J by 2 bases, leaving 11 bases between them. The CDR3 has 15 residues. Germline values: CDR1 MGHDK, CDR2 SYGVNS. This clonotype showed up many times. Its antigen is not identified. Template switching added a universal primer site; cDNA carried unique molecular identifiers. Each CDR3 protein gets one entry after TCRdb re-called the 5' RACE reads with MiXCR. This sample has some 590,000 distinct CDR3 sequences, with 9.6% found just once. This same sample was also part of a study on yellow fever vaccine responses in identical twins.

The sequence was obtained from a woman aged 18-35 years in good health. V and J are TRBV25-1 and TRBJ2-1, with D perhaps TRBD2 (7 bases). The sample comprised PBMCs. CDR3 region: CASSDGGPTYNEQFF. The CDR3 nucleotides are TGTGCCAGCAGTGACGGGGGGCCCACCTACAATGAGCAGTTCTTC.